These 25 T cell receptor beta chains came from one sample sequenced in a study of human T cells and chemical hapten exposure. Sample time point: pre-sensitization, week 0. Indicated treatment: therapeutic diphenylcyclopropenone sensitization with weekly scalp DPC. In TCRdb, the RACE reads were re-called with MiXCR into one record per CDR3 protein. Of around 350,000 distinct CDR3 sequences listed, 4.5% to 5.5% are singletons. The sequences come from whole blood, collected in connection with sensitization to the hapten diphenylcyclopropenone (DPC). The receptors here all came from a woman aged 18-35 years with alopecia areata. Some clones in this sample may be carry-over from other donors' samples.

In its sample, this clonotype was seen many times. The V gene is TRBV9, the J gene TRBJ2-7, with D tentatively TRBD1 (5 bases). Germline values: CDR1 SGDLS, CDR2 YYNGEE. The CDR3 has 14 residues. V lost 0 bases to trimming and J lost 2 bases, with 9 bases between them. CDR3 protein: CASSVEGYPYEQYF. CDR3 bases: TGTGCCAGCAGCGTAGAGGGGTATCCCTACGAGCAGTACTTC.

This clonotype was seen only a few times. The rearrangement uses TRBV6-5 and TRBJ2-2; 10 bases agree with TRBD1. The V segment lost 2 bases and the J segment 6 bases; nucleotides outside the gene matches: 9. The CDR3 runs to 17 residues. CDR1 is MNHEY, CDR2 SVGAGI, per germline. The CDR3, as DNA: TGTGCCAGCAGTTACGGGATTTGGGACAGGGGCCCCGGGGAGCTGTTTTTT. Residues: CASSYGIWDRGPGELFF.

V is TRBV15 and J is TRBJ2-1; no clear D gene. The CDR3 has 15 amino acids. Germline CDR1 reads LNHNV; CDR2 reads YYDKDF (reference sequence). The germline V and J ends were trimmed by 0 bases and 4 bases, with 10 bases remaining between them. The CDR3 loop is CATSRDWSGYNEQFF. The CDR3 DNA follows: TGTGCCACCAGCAGAGATTGGTCGGGTTACAATGAGCAGTTCTTC.

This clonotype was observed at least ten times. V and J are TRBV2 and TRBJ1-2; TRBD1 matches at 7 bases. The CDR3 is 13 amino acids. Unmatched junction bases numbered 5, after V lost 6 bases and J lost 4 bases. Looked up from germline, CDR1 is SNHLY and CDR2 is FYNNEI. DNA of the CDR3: TGTGCCAGCAGCCCCGGGACAGCCTATGGCTACACCTTC. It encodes CASSPGTAYGYTF.

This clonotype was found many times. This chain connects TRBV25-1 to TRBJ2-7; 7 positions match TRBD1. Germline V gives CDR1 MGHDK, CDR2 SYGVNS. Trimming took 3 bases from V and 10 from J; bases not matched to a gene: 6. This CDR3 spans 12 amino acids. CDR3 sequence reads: CASSDDRVSQYF. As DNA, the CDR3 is TGTGCCAGCAGTGACGACAGGGTCAGTCAGTACTTC.

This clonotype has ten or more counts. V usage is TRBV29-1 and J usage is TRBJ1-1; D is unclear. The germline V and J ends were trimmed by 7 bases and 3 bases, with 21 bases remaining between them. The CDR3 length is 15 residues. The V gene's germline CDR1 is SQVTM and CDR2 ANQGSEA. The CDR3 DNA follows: TGCAGCGCTAACTCACACCCTTTCGGGGACACTGAAGCTTTCTTT. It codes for CSANSHPFGDTEAFF.

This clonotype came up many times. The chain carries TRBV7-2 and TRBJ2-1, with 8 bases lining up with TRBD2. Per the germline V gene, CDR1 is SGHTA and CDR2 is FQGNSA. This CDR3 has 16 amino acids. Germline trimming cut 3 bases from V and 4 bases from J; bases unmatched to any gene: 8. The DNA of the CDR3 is TGTGCCAGCAGCTTGGGTAGCGGGGCGTTTTACAATGAGCAGTTCTTC. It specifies CASSLGSGAFYNEQFF.

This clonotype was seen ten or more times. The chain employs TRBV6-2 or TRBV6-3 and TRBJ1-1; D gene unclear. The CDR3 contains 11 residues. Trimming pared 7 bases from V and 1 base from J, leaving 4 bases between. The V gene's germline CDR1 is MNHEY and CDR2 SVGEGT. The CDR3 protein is CASIQNTEAFF. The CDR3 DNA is TGTGCCAGCATCCAGAACACTGAAGCTTTCTTT.

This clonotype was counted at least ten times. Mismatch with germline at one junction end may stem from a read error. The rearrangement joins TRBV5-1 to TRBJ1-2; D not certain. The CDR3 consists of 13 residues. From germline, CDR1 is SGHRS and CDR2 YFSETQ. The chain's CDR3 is CASSLAANYGYTF. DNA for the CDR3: TGTGCCAGCAGTTTAGCCGCTAACTATGGCTACACCTTC.

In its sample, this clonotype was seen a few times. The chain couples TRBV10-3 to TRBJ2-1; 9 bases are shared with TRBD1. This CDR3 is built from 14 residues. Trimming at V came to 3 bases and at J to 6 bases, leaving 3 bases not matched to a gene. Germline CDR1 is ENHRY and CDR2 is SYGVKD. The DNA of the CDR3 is TGTGCCATCAGTGAAAGGGACAGGGTCAATGAGCAGTTCTTC. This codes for CAISERDRVNEQFF.

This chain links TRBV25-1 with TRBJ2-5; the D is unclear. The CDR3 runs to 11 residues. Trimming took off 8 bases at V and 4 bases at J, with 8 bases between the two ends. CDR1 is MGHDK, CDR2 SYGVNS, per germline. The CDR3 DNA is TGTGCCAGCTGGGGTTTAGAGACCCAGTACTTC. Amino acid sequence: CASWGLETQYF.

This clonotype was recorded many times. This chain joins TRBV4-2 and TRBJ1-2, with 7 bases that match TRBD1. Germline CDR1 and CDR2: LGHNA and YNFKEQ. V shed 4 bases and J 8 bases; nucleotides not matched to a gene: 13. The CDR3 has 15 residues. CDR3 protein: CASSPQDRPGDGYTF. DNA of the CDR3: TGTGCCAGCAGCCCCCAGGACAGGCCCGGAGACGGCTACACCTTC.

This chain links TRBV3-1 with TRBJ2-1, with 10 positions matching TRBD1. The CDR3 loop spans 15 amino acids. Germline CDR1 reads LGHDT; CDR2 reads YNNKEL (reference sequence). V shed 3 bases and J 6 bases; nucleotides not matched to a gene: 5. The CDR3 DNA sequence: TGTGCCAGCAGCCATAGACAGGGGGCCTCCAATGAGCAGTTCTTC. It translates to CASSHRQGASNEQFF.

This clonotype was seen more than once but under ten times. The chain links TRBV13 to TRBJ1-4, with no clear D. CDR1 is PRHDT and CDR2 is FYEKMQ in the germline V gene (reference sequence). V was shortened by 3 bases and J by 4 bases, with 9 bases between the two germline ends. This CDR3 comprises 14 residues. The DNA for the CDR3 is TGTGCCAGCAGCTTCAGCCTGGGTAATGAAAAACTGTTTTTT. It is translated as CASSFSLGNEKLFF.

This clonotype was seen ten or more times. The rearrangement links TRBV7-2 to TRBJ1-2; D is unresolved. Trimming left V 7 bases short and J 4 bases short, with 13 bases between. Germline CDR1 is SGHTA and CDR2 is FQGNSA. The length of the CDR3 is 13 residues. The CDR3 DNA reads TGTGCCAGCACCTTTGACAAGTCCTATGGCTACACCTTC. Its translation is CASTFDKSYGYTF.

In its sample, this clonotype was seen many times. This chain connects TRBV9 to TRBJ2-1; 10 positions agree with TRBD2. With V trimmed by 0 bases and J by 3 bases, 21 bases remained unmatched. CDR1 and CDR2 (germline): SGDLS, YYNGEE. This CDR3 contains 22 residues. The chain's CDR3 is CASSVGPLGTSEPLTDYNEQFF. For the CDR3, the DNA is TGTGCCAGCAGCGTAGGGCCCCTTGGGACTAGCGAGCCTTTAACCGACTACAATGAGCAGTTCTTC.

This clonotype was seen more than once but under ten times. CDR3 nucleotides: TGTGCCATCAGTGAGACCTCCTATAATTCACCCCTCCACTTT. Its protein product is CAISETSYNSPLHF. This sequence joins TRBV10-3 and TRBJ1-6, with D unclear. The CDR3 is made up of 14 amino acids. V was clipped by 2 bases and J by 0 bases, with 2 bases between them. Germline values: CDR1 ENHRY, CDR2 SYGVKD.

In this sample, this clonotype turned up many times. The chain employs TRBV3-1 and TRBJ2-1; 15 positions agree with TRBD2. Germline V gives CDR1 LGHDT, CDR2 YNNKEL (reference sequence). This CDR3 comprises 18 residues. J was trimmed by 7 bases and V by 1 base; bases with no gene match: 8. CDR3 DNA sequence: TGTGCCAGCAGCCAAGGAGGGACTAGCGGGGGGCCGGCGAATGAGCAGTTCTTC. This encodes CASSQGGTSGGPANEQFF.

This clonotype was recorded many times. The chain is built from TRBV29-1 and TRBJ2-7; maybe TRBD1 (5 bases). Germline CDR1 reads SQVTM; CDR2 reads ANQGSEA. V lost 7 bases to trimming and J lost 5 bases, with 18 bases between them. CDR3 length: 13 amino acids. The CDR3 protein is CSATITGFHEQYF. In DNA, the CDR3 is TGCAGCGCCACAATCACAGGATTCCACGAGCAGTACTTC.

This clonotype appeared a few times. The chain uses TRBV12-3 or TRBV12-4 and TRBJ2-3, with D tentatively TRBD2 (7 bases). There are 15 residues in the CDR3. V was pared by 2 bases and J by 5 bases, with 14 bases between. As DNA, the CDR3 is TGTGCCAGCAGTTTATTGGGGGGGCCGGGAGATACGCAGTATTTT. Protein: CASSLLGGPGDTQYF.

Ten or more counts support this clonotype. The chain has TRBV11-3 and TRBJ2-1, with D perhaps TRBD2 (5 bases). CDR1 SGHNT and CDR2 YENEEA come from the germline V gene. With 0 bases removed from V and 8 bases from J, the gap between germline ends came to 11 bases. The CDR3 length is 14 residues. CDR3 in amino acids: CASSLDQSGYEQFF. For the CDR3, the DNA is TGTGCCAGCAGCTTAGATCAGTCGGGGTATGAGCAGTTCTTC. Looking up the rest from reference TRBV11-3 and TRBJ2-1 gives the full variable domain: EAGVVQSPRYKIIEKKQPVAFWCNPISGHNTLYWYLQNLGQGPELLIRYENEEAVDDSQLPKDRFSAERLKGVDSTLKIQPAELGDSAVYLCASSLDQSGYEQFFGPGTRLTVL.

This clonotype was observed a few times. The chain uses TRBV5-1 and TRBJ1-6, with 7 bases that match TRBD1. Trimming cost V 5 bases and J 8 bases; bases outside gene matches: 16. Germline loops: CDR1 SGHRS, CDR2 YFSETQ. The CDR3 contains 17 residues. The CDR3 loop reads CASRGTGGTVNDSPLHF. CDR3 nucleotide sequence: TGCGCCAGCAGGGGCACAGGCGGGACAGTTAATGATTCACCCCTCCACTTT.

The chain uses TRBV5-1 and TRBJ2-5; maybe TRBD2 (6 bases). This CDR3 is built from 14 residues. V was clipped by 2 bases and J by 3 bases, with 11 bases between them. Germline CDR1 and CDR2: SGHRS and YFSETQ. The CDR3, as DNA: TGCGCCAGCAGCTTCATATCGGGGGAAGAGACCCAGTACTTC. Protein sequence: CASSFISGEETQYF.

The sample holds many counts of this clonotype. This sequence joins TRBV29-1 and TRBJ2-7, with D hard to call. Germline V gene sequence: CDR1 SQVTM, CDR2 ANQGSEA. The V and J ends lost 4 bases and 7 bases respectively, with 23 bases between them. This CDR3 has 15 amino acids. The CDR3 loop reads CSVVVRGPAGPEQYF. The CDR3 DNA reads TGCAGCGTTGTCGTCCGCGGCCCGGCAGGTCCGGAGCAGTACTTC.

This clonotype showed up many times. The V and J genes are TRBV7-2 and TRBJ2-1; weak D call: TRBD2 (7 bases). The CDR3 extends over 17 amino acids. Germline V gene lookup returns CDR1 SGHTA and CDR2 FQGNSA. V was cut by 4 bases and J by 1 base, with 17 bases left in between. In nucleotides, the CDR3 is TGTGCCAGCAGCTCTCTTGGAGGGGGGGTTTCCTACAATGAGCAGTTCTTC. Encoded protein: CASSSLGGGVSYNEQFF. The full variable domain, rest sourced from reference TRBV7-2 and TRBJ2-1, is GAGVSQSPSNKVTEKGKDVELRCDPISGHTALYWYRQSLGQGLEFLIYFQGNSAPDKSGLPSDRFSAERTGGSVSTLTIQRTQQEDSAVYLCASSSLGGGVSYNEQFFGPGTRLTVL.